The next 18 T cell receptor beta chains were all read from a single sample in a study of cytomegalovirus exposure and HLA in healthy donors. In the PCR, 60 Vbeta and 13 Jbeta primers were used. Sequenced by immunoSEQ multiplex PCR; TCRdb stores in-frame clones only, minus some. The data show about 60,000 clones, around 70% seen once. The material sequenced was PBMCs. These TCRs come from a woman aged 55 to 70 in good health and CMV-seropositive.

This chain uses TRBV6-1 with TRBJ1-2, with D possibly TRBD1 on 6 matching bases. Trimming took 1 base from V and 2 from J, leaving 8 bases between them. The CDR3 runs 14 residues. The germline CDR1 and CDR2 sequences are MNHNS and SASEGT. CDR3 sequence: CASSEGTANYGYTF. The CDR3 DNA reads TGTGCCAGCAGTGAAGGGACAGCCAACTATGGCTACACCTTC.

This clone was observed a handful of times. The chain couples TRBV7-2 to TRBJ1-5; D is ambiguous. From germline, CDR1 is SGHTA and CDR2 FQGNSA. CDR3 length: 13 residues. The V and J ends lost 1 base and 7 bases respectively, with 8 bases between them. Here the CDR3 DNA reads TGTGCCAGCAGCTTAGGGTCTATACAGCCCCAGCATTTT. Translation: CASSLGSIQPQHF.

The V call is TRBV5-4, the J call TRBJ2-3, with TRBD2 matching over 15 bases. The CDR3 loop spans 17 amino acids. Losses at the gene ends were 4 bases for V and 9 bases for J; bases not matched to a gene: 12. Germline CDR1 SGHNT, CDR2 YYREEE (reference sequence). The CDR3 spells CASSPPGLAGGLGTQYF. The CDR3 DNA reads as TGTGCCAGCAGCCCGCCAGGACTAGCGGGGGGGCTGGGCACGCAGTATTTT.

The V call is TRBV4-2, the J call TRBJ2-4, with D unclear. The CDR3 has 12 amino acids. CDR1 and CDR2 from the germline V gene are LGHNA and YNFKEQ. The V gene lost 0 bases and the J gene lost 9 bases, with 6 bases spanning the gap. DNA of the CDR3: TGTGCCAGCAGCCAAGACGGCGGCATTCAGTACTTC. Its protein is CASSQDGGIQYF.

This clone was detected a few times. The chain's CDR3 is CASSLTGGHQPQHF. The CDR3 DNA follows: TGTGCCAGCAGTTTGACAGGGGGTCATCAGCCCCAGCATTTT. V is TRBV28 and J is TRBJ1-5; TRBD1 matches at 9 bases. This CDR3 region has 14 residues. CDR1 and CDR2 from the germline V gene are MDHEN and SYDVKM. V shed 3 bases, J shed 5 bases, and the junction held 2 bases outside the gene matches.

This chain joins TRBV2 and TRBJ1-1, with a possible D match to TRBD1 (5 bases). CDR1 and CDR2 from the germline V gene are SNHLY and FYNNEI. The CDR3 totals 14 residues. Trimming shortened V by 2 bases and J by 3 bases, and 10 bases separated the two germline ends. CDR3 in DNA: TGTGCCAGCAGTGAAAGGGGACTTTACACTGAAGCTTTCTTT. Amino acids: CASSERGLYTEAFF.

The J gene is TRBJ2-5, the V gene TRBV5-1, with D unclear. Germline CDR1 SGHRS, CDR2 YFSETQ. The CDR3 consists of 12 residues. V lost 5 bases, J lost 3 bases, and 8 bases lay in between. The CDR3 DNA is TGCGCCAGCAGTTACCAGAAAGAGACCCAGTACTTC. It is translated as CASSYQKETQYF.

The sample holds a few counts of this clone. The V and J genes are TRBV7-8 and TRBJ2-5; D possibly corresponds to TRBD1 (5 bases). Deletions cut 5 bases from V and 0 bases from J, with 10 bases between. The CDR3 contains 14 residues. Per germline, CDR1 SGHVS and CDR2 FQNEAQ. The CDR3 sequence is CASSRGRYQETQYF. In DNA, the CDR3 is TGTGCCAGCAGCAGGGGCCGGTACCAAGAGACCCAGTACTTC.

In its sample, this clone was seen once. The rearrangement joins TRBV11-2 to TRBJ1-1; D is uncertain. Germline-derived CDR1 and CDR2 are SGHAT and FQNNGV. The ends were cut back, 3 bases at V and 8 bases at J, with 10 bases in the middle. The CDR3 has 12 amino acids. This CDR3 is CASSFNTGEAFF. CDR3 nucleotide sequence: TGTGCCAGCAGCTTTAACACGGGGGAAGCTTTCTTT.

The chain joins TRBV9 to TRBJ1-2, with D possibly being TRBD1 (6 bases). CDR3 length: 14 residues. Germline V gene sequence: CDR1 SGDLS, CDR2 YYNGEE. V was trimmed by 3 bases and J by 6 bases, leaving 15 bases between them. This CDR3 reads CASSATDRTNGYTF. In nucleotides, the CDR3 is TGTGCCAGCAGCGCGACAGACAGGACGAATGGCTACACCTTC.

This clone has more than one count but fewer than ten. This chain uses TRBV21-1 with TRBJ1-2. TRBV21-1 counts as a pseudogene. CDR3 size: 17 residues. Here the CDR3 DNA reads TGTGCCAGCAGCAAAGAGGCGAGGAGTGGGGGGAACTATGGCTACACCTTC. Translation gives CASSKEARSGGNYGYTF.

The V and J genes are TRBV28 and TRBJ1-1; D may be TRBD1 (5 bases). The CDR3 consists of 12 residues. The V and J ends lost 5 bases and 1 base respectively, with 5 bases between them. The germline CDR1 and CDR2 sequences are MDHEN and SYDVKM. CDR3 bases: TGTGCCAGCAGTCAGGGGAACACTGAAGCTTTCTTT. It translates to CASSQGNTEAFF.

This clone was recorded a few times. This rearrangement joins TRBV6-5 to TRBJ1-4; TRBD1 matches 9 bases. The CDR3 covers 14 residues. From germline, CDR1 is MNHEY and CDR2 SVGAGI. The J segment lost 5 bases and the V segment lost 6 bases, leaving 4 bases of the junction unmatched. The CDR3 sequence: CASRRTGANEKLFF. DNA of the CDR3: TGTGCCAGCAGGCGGACAGGGGCCAATGAAAAACTGTTTTTT.

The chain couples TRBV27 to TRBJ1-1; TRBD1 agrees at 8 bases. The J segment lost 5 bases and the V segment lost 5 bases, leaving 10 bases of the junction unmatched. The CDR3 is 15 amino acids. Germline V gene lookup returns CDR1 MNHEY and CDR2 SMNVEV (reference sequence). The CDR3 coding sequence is TGTGCCAGCAGTGCCAGGGGGCTAGGGGTTACTGAAGCTTTCTTT. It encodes CASSARGLGVTEAFF.

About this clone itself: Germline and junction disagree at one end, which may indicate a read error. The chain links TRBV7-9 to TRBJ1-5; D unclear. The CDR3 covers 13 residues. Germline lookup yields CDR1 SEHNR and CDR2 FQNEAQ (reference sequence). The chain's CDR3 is CSSSLDLNQPQHF. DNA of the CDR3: TGTTCCAGCAGCTTAGACCTAAATCAGCCCCAGCATTTT. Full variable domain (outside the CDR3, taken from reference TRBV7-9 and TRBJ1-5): DTGVSQNPRHKITKRGQNVTFRCDPISEHNRLYWYRQTLGQGPEFLTYFQNEAQLEKSRLLSDRFSAERPKGSFSTLEIQRTEQGDSAMYLCSSSLDLNQPQHFGDGTRLSIL.

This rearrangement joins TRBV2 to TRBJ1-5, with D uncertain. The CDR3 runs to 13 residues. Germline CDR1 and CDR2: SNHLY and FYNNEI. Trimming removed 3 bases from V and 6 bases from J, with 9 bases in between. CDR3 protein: CASSEEGIQPQHF. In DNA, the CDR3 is TGTGCCAGCAGTGAGGAGGGCATTCAGCCCCAGCATTTT.

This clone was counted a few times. DNA for the CDR3: TGTGCCAGCAGCCTAAACCGGGGGGAGTCACCCCTCCACTTT. This codes for CASSLNRGESPLHF. The rearrangement uses TRBV5-4 and TRBJ1-6; maybe TRBD1 (5 bases). Germline loops: CDR1 SGHNT, CDR2 YYREEE (reference sequence). The CDR3 runs to 14 residues. Trimming cost V 4 bases and J 10 bases, with 15 bases left between them.

CDR3 amino acids: CASSLGRGTLGEAFF. The CDR3 DNA sequence: TGTGCCAGCAGCTTGGGCCGGGGAACACTTGGTGAAGCTTTCTTT. This chain links TRBV5-5 with TRBJ1-1, with unresolved D. CDR1 and CDR2 (germline): SGHKS, YYEKEE (reference sequence). V shed 0 bases and J shed 7 bases, with 16 bases lying between them. The CDR3 has 15 residues. The full variable domain, rest sourced from reference TRBV5-5 and TRBJ1-1, is DAGVTQSPTHLIKTRGQQVTLRCSPISGHKSVSWYQQVLGQGPQFIFQYYEKEERGRGNFPDRFSARQFPNYSSELNVNALLLGDSALYLCASSLGRGTLGEAFFGQGTRLTVV.